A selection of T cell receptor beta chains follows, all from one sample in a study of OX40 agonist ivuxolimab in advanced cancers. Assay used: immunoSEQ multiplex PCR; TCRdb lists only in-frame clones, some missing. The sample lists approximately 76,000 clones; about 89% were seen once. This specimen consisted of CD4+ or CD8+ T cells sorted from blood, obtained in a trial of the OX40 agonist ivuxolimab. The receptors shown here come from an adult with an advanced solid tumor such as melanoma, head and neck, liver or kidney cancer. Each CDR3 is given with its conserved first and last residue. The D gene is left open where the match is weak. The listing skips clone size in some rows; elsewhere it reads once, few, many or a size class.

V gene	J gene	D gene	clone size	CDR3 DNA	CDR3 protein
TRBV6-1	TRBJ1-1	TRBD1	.	TGTGCCAGCAGGGAGACAGGGGGGACTGAAGCTTTCTTT	CASRETGGTEAFF
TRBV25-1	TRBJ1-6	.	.	TGTGCCAGCAGTGAACTAGGTCTAGGGGATTCACCCCTCCACTTT	CASSELGLGDSPLHF
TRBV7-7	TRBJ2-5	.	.	TGTGCTAGCAGCTTATCGGCAGGGCCAGAGACCCAGTACTTC	CASSLSAGPETQYF
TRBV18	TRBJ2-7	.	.	TGTGCCAGCTCACCACTCTCTGGCAGAACCTACGAGCAGTACTTC	CASSPLSGRTYEQYF
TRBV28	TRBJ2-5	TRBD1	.	TGTGCCAGCAGCCCCGGACAGGGTCGGGCACAAGAGACCCAGTACTTC	CASSPGQGRAQETQYF
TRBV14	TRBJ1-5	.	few	TGTGCCAGCAGCCATTTCGCGGATCAGCCCCAGCATTTT	CASSHFADQPQHF
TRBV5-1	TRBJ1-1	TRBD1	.	TGCGCCAGCAGCTTGACAGGGGGCGCGGGAACTGAAGCTTTCTTT	CASSLTGGAGTEAFF
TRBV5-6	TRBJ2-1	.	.	TGTGCCAGCAGCTTGTGGGGCAGCTCCTACAATGAGCAGTTCTTC	CASSLWGSSYNEQFF
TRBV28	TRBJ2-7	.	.	TGTGCCAGCGGACCCGTACTAGCCGAGACTCCCTACGAGCAGTACTTC	CASGPVLAETPYEQYF
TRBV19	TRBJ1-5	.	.	TGTGCCAGCGATACCTGGGGTGGTACGGGTCAGCCCCAGCATTTT	CASDTWGGTGQPQHF
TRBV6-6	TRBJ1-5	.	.	TGTGCCAGCAGTTCGGCAAATCAGCCCCAGCATTTT	CASSSANQPQHF
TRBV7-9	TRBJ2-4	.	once	TGTGCCAGCAGTGCGACAGAGAAAAACATTCAGTACTTC	CASSATEKNIQYF
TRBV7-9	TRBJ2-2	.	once	TGTGCCAGCAGCTTTAAGTGGGGACCCGGGGAGCTGTTTTTT	CASSFKWGPGELFF
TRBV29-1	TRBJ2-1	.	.	TGCAGCGTTGAACTTTCGGCCGCTCGGGGTGAGCAGTTCTTC	CSVELSAARGEQFF
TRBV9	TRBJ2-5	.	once	TGTGCCAGCAGTCCCACAGGGATACAAGAGACCCAGTACTTC	CASSPTGIQETQYF
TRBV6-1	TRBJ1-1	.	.	TGTGCCAGCAGTGGACAACCCCGGACGGGTATAAGTGAGAACACTGAAGCTTTCTTT	CASSGQPRTGISENTEAFF
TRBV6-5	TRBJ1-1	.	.	TGTGCCAGCAGTTACGGGCCAGCGCCTTTGAACACTGAAGCTTTCTTT	CASSYGPAPLNTEAFF
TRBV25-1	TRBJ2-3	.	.	TGTGCCAGCAGTGCCCCATCCTCGGGAAGAGATACGCAGTATTTT	CASSAPSSGRDTQYF
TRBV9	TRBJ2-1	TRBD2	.	TGTGCCAGCAGCCTTAGCGGGAGGCCCTACAATGAGCAGTTCTTC	CASSLSGRPYNEQFF
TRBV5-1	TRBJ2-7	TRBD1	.	TGCGCCAGCAGCTTACGGGACAGCTCCTACGAGCAGTACTTC	CASSLRDSSYEQYF
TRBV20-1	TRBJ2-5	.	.	TGCAGTGCTATCGAGCAGACCCAGTACTTC	CSAIEQTQYF
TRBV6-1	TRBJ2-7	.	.	TGTGCCAGCAAACAGGACCAGTCCTTTGGGGAGCAGTACTTC	CASKQDQSFGEQYF
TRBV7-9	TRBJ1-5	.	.	TGTGCCAGCAGCGGGCGGGACACCCACAATCAGCCCCAGCATTTT	CASSGRDTHNQPQHF
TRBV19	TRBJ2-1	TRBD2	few	TGTGCCAGTAGTATATTGGCGGGAGGATTGAATGAGCAGTTCTTC	CASSILAGGLNEQFF
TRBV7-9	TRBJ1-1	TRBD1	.	TGTGCCAGCAGCTTAGTCGGGACAGGGGTCTCGGCTGAAGCTTTCTTT	CASSLVGTGVSAEAFF
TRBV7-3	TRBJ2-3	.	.	TGTGCCAGCAGCCGTGGACTGCTAGATACGCAGTATTTT	CASSRGLLDTQYF
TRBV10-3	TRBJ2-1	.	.	TGTGCCACCCAGGGCCCCGACTACTCCTCCTACAATGAGCAGTTCTTC	CATQGPDYSSYNEQFF
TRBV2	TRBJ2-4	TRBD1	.	TGTGCCAGCAGTGGGACAGGACTAGCCAAAAACATTCAGTACTTC	CASSGTGLAKNIQYF
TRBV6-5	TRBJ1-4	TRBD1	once	TGTGCCAGCAGTTCCGGGACAGGGAGAGAAAAACTGTTTTTT	CASSSGTGREKLFF
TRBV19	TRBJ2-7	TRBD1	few	TGTGCCAGTAGTATAGGAGGGACAGGGGCCTACGAGCAGTACTTC	CASSIGGTGAYEQYF
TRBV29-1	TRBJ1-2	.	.	TGCAGCGTTGGGAGCGCCTTAGCTAACTATGGCTACACCTTC	CSVGSALANYGYTF
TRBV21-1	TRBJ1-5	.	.	TGTGCCAGCAGCGAAGGGGTTAGCAATCAGCCCCAGCATTTT	CASSEGVSNQPQHF
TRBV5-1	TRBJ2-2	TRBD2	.	TGCGCCAGCAGCTTGACTAGCGGGAGAGGCACCGGGGAGCTGTTTTTT	CASSLTSGRGTGELFF
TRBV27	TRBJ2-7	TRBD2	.	TGTGCCAGCAGTTCTCGACTAGCGGGAGCCTACGAGCAGTACTTC	CASSSRLAGAYEQYF
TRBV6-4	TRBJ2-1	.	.	TGTGCCAGCAGTATAGCGGTTATAAGCTCCTACAATGAGCAGTTCTTC	CASSIAVISSYNEQFF
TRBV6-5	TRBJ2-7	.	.	TGTGCCAGCAGTTACTCGGGGTCGGCAGAAGAGCAGTACTTC	CASSYSGSAEEQYF
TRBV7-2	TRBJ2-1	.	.	TGTGCCAGCAGCTCCCCCATCTACAATGAGCAGTTCTTC	CASSSPIYNEQFF
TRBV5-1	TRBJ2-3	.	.	TGCGCCAGCAGCTTGAACCAGGATACGCAGTATTTT	CASSLNQDTQYF
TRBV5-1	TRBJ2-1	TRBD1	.	TGCGCCAGCAGCTTGGTACCGGACAGGGACCCCAATGAGCAGTTCTTC	CASSLVPDRDPNEQFF
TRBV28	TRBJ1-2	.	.	TGTGCCAGCAGTCCCCGGACAGCTAACTATGGCTACACCTTC	CASSPRTANYGYTF
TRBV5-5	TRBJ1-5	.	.	TGTGCCAGCAGCTTGGAGGGAGGGGAACAGCCCCAGCATTTT	CASSLEGGEQPQHF
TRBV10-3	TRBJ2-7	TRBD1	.	TGTGCCATCAGTGGGCAGGGGGACGTCAACGAGCAGTACTTC	CAISGQGDVNEQYF
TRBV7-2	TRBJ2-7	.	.	TGTGCCAGCAGCTCCACGGTAGGGTTGTACGAGCAGTACTTC	CASSSTVGLYEQYF